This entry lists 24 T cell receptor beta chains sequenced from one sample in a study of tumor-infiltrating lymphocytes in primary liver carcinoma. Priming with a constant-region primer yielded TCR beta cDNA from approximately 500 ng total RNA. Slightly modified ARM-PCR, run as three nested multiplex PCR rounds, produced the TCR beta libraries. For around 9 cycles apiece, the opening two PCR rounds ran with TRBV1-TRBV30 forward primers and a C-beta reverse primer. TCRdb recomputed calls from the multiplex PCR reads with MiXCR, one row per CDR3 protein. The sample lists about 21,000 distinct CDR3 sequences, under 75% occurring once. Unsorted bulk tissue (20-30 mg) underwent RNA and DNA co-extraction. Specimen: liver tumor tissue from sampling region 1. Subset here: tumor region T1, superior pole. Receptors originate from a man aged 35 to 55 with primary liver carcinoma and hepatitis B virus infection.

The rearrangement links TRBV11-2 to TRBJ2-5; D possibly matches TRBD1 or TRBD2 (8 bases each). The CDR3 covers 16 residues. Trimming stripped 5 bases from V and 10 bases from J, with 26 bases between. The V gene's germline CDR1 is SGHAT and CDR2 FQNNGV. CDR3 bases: TGTGCCAGCAGCCTAACAGCAGGGGGCTCGGGGGGGATCCAGTACTTC. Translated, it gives CASSLTAGGSGGIQYF.

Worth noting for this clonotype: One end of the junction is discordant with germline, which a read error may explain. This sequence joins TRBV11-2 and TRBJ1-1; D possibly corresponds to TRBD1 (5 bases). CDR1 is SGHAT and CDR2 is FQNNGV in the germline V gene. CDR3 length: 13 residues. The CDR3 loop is CASSLVPGSEAFF. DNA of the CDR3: TGTGCCAGTAGCTTAGTACCAGGGTCTGAAGCTTTCTTT.

CDR3 in amino acids: CAITKRSGLAGGFYEQYF. Written as DNA, the CDR3 is TGTGCCATCACCAAACGATCGGGACTAGCGGGAGGGTTCTACGAGCAGTACTTC. V gene TRBV10-3 combines with J gene TRBJ2-7, with TRBD2 identical over 16 bases. CDR1 is ENHRY and CDR2 is SYGVKD in the germline V gene. V was pared by 7 bases and J by 3 bases, with 12 bases of the junction left unmatched. The CDR3 is 18 amino acids.

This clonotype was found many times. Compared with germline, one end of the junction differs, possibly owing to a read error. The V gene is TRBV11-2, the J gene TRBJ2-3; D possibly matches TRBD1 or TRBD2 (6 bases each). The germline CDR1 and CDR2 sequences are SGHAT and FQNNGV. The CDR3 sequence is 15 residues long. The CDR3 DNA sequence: TGTGCCAGCAGCTTACCCGGACGGGGGCCGGATACGCAATATTTT. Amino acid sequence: CASSLPGRGPDTQYF.

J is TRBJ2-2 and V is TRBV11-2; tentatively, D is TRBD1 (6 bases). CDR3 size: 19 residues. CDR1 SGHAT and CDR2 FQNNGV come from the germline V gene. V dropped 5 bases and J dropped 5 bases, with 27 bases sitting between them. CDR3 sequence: CASSLRTCEQGVKTGELFF. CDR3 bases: TGTGCCAGCAGCCTTAGGACATGCGAACAGGGAGTGAAGACCGGGGAGCTGTTTTTT.

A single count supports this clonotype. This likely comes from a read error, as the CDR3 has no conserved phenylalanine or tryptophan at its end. The CDR3 DNA is TGTGCCAGCAACACAGGACGGGAGCAGTACCTC. Protein product: CASNTGREQYL. The gene calls are TRBV11-2 and TRBJ2-1; D might be TRBD1 (5 bases). The J call may be mistaken, given a closer DNA end match to TRBJ2-7. The germline CDR1 and CDR2 sequences are SGHAT and FQNNGV. This CDR3 comprises 11 residues.

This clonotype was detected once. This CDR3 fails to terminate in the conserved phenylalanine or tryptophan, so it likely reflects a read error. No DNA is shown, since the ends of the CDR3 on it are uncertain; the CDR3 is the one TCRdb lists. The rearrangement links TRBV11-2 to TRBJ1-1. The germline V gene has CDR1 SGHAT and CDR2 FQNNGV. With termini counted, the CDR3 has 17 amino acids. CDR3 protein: CAISLMGAGKLVREAFY.

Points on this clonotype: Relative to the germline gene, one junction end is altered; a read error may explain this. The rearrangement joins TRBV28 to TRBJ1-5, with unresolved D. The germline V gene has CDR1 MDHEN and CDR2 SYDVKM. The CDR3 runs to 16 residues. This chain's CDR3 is CASSLRPGRSLLPRHF. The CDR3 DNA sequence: TGTGCCAGCAGTTTACGTCCCGGCAGGTCGCTGTTGCCCCGGCATTTT.

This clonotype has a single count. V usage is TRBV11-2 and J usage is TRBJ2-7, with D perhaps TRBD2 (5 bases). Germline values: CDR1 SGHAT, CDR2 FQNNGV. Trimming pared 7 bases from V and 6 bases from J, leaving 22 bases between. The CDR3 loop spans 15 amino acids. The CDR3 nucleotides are TGTGCCAGCACCTTGGAGTCCGGGATTTCTGGCGAGCAGTACTTC. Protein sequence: CASTLESGISGEQYF. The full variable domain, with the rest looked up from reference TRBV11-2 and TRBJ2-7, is EAGVAQSPRYKIIEKRQSVAFWCNPISGHATLYWYQQILGQGPKLLIQFQNNGVVDDSQLPKDRFSAERLKGVDSTLKIQPAKLEDSAVYLCASTLESGISGEQYFGPGTRLTVT.

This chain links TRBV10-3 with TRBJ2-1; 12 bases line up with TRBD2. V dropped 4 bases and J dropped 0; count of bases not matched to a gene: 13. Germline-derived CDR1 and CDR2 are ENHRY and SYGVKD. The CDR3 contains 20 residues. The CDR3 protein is CAISAGLAGYKSSSYNEQFF. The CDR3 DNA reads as TGTGCCATCAGTGCGGGACTAGCGGGTTATAAAAGTAGCTCCTACAATGAGCAGTTCTTC.

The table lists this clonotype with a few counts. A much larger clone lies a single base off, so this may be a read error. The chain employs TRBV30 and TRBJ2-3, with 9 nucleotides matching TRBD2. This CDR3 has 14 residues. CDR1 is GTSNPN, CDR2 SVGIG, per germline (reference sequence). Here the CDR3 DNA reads TGTGCACTGGGAGATGGGACTAGCACAGATATGCAGTATTTT. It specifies CALGDGTSTDMQYF.

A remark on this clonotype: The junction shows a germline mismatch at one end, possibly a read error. The CDR3 DNA is TGCAGCGTGACCGGACTAGCGGACTTCCCCCACACAGAAACGCAGTATTTT. Translated, it gives CSVTGLADFPHTETQYF. The chain carries TRBV29-1 and TRBJ2-3; TRBD2 aligns across 10 bases. This CDR3 is 17 amino acids long. Germline values: CDR1 SQVTM, CDR2 ANQGSEA.

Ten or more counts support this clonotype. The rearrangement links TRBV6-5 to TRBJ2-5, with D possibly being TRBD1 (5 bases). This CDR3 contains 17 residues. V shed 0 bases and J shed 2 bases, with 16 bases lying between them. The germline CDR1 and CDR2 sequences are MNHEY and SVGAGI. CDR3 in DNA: TGTGCCAGCAGTTACTCCCGGACCCTTAGGGGACAAGAGACCCAGTACTTC. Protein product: CASSYSRTLRGQETQYF.

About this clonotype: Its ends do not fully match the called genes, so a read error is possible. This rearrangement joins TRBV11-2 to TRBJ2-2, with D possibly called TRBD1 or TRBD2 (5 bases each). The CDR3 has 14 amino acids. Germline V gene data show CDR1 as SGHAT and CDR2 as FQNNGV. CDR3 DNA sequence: TGTGCCAGCAACTTAATGGGGGTCTCCGGGAATCTGCTTTTT. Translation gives CASNLMGVSGNLLF.

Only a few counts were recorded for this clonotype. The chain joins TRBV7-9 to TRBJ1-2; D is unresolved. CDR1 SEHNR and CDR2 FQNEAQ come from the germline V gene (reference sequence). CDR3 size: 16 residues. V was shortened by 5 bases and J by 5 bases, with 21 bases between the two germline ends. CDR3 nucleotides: TGTGCCAGCAGCCTCGAGGGCAGGCAGTCACAGTATGGCTACACCTTC. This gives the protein CASSLEGRQSQYGYTF.

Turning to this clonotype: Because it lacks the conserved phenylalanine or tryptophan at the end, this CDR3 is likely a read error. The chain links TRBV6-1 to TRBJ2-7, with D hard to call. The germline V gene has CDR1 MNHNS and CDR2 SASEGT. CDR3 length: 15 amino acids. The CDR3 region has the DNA TGTGACAGCAGTGAAGTGGGTCAAGGGTGGAACGAGCAGTACTTA. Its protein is CDSSEVGQGWNEQYL.

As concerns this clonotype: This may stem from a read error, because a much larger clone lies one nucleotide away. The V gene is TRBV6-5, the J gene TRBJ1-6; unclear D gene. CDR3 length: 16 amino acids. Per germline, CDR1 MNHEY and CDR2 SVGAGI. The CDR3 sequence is CAGSKQSAIYNSPLHF. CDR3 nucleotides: TGTGCCGGCAGTAAACAGTCTGCCATATATAATTCACCCCTCCACTTT.

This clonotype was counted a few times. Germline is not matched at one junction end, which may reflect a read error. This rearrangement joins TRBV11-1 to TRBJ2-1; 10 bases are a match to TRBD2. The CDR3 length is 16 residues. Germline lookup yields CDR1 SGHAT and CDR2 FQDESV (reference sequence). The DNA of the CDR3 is TGTGCCGGCAGCTTAGGACCTAGCGGGAGTATTAATGAGCAGTTCTTC. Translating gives CAGSLGPSGSINEQFF.

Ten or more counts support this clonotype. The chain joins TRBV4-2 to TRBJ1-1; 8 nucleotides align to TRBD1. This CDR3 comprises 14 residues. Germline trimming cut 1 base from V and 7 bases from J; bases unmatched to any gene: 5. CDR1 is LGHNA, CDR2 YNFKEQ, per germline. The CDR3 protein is CASSQAGGRDEAFF. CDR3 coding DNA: TGTGCCAGCAGCCAAGCAGGGGGCCGGGATGAAGCTTTCTTT.

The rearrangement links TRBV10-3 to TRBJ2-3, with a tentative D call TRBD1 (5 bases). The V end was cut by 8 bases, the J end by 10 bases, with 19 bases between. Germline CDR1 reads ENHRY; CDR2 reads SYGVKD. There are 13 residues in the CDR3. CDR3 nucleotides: TGTGCCATCGGGGCCTTAGGCGCAAATGCGCAGTATTTT. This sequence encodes CAIGALGANAQYF.

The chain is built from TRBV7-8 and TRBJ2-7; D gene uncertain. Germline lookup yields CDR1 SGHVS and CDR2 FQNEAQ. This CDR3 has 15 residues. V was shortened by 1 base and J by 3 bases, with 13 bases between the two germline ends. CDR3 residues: CASSLEAGAGYEQYF. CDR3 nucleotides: TGTGCCAGCAGCTTAGAGGCTGGAGCAGGCTACGAGCAGTACTTC. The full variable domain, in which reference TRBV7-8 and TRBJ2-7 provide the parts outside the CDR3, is GAGVSQSPRYKVAKRGQDVALRCDPISGHVSLFWYQQALGQGPEFLTYFQNEAQLDKSGLPSDRFFAERPEGSVSTLKIQRTQQEDSAVYLCASSLEAGAGYEQYFGPGTRLTVT.

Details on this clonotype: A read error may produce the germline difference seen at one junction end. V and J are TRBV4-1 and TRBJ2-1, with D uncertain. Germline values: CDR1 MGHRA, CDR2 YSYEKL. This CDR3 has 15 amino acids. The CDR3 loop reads CASSPLGNNSNEQLF. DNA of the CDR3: TGCGCCAGCAGCCCGCTCGGTAACAACAGCAATGAACAGCTCTTC.

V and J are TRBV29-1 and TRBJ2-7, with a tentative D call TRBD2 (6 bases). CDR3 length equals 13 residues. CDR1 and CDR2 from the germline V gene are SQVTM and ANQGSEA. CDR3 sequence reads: CIATGEASYEQYF. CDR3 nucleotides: TGCATCGCTACGGGGGAGGCATCTTACGAGCAGTACTTC.

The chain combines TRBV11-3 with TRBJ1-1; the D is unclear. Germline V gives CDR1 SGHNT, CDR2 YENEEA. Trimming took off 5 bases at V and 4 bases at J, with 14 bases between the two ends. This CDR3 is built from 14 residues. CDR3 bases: TGTGCCAGCAGCCAGGACGGCTTGAGCACTGAAGCTTTCTTT. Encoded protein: CASSQDGLSTEAFF.